The present T cell receptor beta chain was sequenced within a study of beta chain features in type 1 diabetes. Reverse transcribing all isolated RNA meant expressed TCRB transcripts were sequenced. Assay used: immunoSEQ multiplex PCR; TCRdb lists only in-frame clones, some missing. This repertoire shows 300,000 to 400,000 clones, 8.5% to 10% found once; its top ten account for about 0.6%. This clone was recorded a few times. Its antigen remains unidentified. V lost 0 bases and J lost 5, with 10 bases in between. CDR1 KGHSH and CDR2 LQKENI come from the germline V gene. This CDR3 has 14 amino acids. Study-level findings and limits: In all four CD4+ subsets, TCRB CDR3 length was significantly, moderately reduced in type 1 diabetes.

The receptor comes from a man aged 25 to 40 with type 1 diabetes. Source material: central memory CD4+ T cells from blood. This sequence joins TRBV18 and TRBJ2-5; D perhaps matches TRBD2 (5 bases). This CDR3 reads CASSPPASYETQYF. CDR3 DNA: TGTGCCAGCTCACCACCGGCTAGCTATGAGACCCAGTACTTC.